This entry features one T cell receptor (beta chain) sequence. The antigen is unknown. This sample includes further DNA sequences coding for the same CDR3. People whose metastatic non-small-cell lung cancer was chemo-refractory got focal radiation along with CTLA-4 blockade by ipilimumab. This sample stems from a study of radiotherapy plus CTLA-4 blockade in lung cancer. The table came from immunoSEQ multiplex PCR; TCRdb's copy has only in-frame clones and leaves some out. The sample has tens of thousands of clones, over 75% seen once; the top ten hold 7% to 9.5%. Study outcomes and limitations: Early clone dynamics of blood T cells, plus interferon-beta, reportedly predicted response best. Radiotherapy was combined with ipilimumab, and tumor-derived TCR clones then expanded in blood.

Here the sequenced sample was peripheral blood, taken from a patient treated with radiotherapy plus ipilimumab. The clonotype was recovered from a human donor with non-small cell lung cancer who had stable disease on radiotherapy plus ipilimumab.

Written as DNA, the CDR3 is TGTGCCAGCAGTTACGGGGGGGCATCCTACAATGAGCAGTTCTTC. Translation: CASSYGGASYNEQFF. This chain uses TRBV6-5 with TRBJ2-1; tentatively, D is TRBD2 (7 bases). The CDR3 spans 15 residues. Per germline, CDR1 MNHEY and CDR2 SVGAGI. V was shortened by 2 bases and J by 1 base, with 9 bases between the two germline ends.